These T cell receptor beta chains were read from a single sample in a study of blood T cell repertoires in COVID-19. Assay: immunoSEQ multiplex PCR; the TCRdb copy retains only in-frame clones and omits some. There are 250,000 to 300,000 clones in the sample; approximately 85% occur only once, and roughly 5% lies in the top ten. Sequencing used peripheral blood. Receptors were obtained from a man over 45 with active or convalescent COVID-19. Each CDR3 is given without its conserved first and last residue. D genes are given only for firm matches. The size entry is marked missing in some rows and otherwise reads once, few, many or a size class.

D gene,V gene,J gene,clone size,CDR3 protein
.,TRBV13,TRBJ1-2,.,ASSGGGTPDGYT
.,TRBV4-1,TRBJ1-2,once,ASSPLRVDYGYT
.,TRBV10-3,TRBJ2-7,.,AISEAGYEQY
TRBD1,TRBV7-3,TRBJ1-2,.,ASSPQGDRYGYT
TRBD2,TRBV7-2,TRBJ2-4,.,ASSLAGRLNIQY
.,TRBV24-1,TRBJ2-1,.,ATSSAGNNEQF
TRBD1,TRBV4-2,TRBJ1-2,.,ASSQGQGTYGYT
.,TRBV19,TRBJ2-7,few,ASSMEGNDEQY
.,TRBV4-3,TRBJ2-1,.,ASSQEGRGNNEQF
TRBD1,TRBV2,TRBJ1-2,.,ASDRQGLNYGYT
TRBD1,TRBV5-1,TRBJ1-4,.,ASSLSPPGQGTEKLF
.,TRBV7-8,TRBJ1-2,.,ASSPREGSYT
.,TRBV5-1,TRBJ2-2,.,ASSLGQIQVVTTGELF
TRBD1,TRBV7-3,TRBJ1-5,.,ASNIGRGRPGQPQH
.,TRBV11-2,TRBJ1-1,.,ASSLYVNTEAF
.,TRBV7-2,TRBJ1-3,.,ASSLSRDRGNTIY
TRBD1,TRBV14,TRBJ1-3,.,ASSLRTGKNTIY
TRBD2,TRBV18,TRBJ2-3,.,ASSTGLAGAGADTQY
.,TRBV11-2,TRBJ1-1,.,ASSLSPGGYTEAF
.,TRBV6-5,TRBJ1-2,.,ASRFTGSYGYT
.,TRBV6-5,TRBJ1-1,.,ASSYGAGIRNTEAF
TRBD2,TRBV6-5,TRBJ2-7,.,ASSSPGLASYEQY
.,TRBV7-9,TRBJ1-2,.,ASTFGGNYGYT
.,TRBV19,TRBJ1-2,.,ASSITSRGVHQSYGYT
TRBD1,TRBV28,TRBJ1-1,.,ASKTGGWTEAF